This TCR beta chain was documented in a study of Ad26.COV2.S vaccination and SARS-CoV-2 variants. Study context: Into the muscle, Ad26.COV2.S was dosed once or twice, 56 days apart.

About this clone itself: Its specificity is not known. Different DNA sequences within this sample yield the same CDR3.

Trimming shortened V by 3 bases and J by 4 bases, and 7 bases separated the two germline ends. Germline V gives CDR1 GTSNPN, CDR2 SVGIG (reference sequence). This CDR3 has 13 amino acids. Study outcomes and limitations: Substantial post-vaccination breadth of spike-specific CD8+ and CD4+ T cell responses was reported.

This sample's treatment: around 19 received Ad26.COV2.S at low or high dose, single or two shots; several received placebo; per-sample allocation not given. Specimen acquisition occurred on day 63 following the initial vaccine or placebo injection. The data were produced by immunoSEQ multiplex PCR, yet TCRdb's version contains in-frame clones alone and is incomplete. The sample holds 300,000 to 500,000 clones; 88% are singletons and the top ten take approximately 3.7%. This clonotype was sampled from a person aged 18-65 years who received the Ad26.COV2.S COVID-19 vaccine or a placebo. The starting material was peripheral blood, obtained in a trial of Ad26.COV2.S vaccine versus placebo. The gene calls are TRBV30 and TRBJ1-6, with D possibly matching TRBD1 (6 bases). CDR3 sequence: CAWSQGYNSPLHF. The CDR3, as DNA: TGTGCCTGGAGCCAGGGGTATAATTCACCCCTCCACTTT.